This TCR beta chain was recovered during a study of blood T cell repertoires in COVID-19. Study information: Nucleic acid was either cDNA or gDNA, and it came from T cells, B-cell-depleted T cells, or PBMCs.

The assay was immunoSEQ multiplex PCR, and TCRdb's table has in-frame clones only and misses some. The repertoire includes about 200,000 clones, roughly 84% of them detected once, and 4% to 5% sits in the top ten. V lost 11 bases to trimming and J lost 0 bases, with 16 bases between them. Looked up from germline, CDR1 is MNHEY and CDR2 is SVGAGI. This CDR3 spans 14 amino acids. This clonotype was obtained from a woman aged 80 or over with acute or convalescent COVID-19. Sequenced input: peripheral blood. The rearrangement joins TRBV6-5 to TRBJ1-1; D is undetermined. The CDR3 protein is CAARGEGMNTEAFF. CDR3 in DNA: TGTGCCGCACGTGGGGAGGGCATGAACACTGAAGCTTTCTTT.